This TCR beta chain was identified during a study of shared clonotypes between healthy human individuals. Study summary: Each donor had three CD4 naive, three CD4 memory, two CD8 naive and one CD8 memory plate.

Several immunoSEQ plates held equal portions of the genomic DNA taken from each subset. Sequenced by immunoSEQ multiplex PCR; TCRdb stores in-frame clones only, minus some. Among 600,000 or so clones listed, 95% were seen once. This clone was seen only once. The CDR3 has 13 amino acids. V lost 6 bases, J lost 3 bases, and 11 bases lay in between. CDR1 is MNHEY, CDR2 SMNVEV, per germline (reference sequence). Naive CD8 isolation took CD45RO-negative cells positively selected for CCR7 and excluded terminally differentiated effector memory CD45RA+ cells. Sequenced input: naive CD8+ T cells sorted from blood. The receptor comes from a woman aged 30 to 39 in good health. The rearrangement joins TRBV27 to TRBJ1-1; a weak D match, TRBD1 (6 bases). CDR3 in DNA: TGTGCCAGCAGGATTCAGGGGTACACTGAAGCTTTCTTT. It codes for CASRIQGYTEAFF.